This TCR beta chain was sequenced in a study of regulatory T cells in long-lasting Graves disease. As for time point: newly diagnosed GD, antithyroid drugs for less than 3 months. Following extraction of RNA from PBMCs, that RNA was used to make the TCR library. Arm-PCR of CDR3 regions and iRepertoire HTBI primers were the basis on which TCR beta libraries were built. In TCRdb, the multiplex PCR reads were re-called with MiXCR into one record per CDR3 protein. This table has about 560,000 distinct CDR3 sequences, 16% appearing once. Germline CDR1 is SGHRS and CDR2 is YFSETQ. This CDR3 is built from 13 residues. The ends were cut back, 4 bases at V and 0 bases at J, with 6 bases in the middle. This sample was shared with a second study, whose subject was T cells in Graves' hyperthyroidism and ophthalmopathy. That publication notes: Blood shared most expanded thyroid clonotypes above 0.001.

The sequenced sample was peripheral blood mononuclear cells (PBMCs), obtained at new diagnosis, from a patient treated with antithyroid drugs. This chain links TRBV5-1 with TRBJ2-3; D is unresolved. This TCR was recovered from a man between 18 and 29 years old with Graves disease. The CDR3 DNA reads TGCGCCAGCAGCAGGGAAAGCACAGATACGCAGTATTTT. This sequence encodes CASSRESTDTQYF.